These 17 T cell receptor beta chains share one sample of origin, sequenced in a study of T-cell reconstitution after alpha-beta-depleted transplantation in children. Unique molecular identifiers were used in preparing the TCRbeta library. TCRdb recomputed calls from the PCR reads with MiXCR, one row per CDR3 protein. The sample includes just over 950,000 distinct CDR3 sequences, under 30% of them seen just once. The starting material was PBMCs, mostly from graft donor cells, obtained 360 days after TCRalphabeta/CD19-depleted stem cell transplant. Receptors originate from a boy younger than two who had a stem cell transplant for SCID, so the T cells may come from the graft donor.

The chain has TRBV9 and TRBJ2-2; 9 nucleotides match TRBD2. This CDR3 comprises 16 residues. V was pared by 0 bases and J by 3 bases, with 3 bases of the junction left unmatched. CDR1 and CDR2 (germline): SGDLS, YYNGEE. CDR3 sequence reads: CASSVGLAGHTGELFF. The CDR3 DNA reads as TGTGCCAGCAGCGTAGGCCTAGCGGGACACACCGGGGAGCTGTTTTTT.

This clonotype was found a few times. The chain uses TRBV7-9 and TRBJ2-7; 9 nucleotides align to TRBD1. After removal of 4 bases from V and 2 bases from J, the junction contained 9 bases not matched to a gene. Looked up from germline, CDR1 is SEHNR and CDR2 is FQNEAQ (reference sequence). The CDR3 is made up of 16 amino acids. This CDR3 is CASSSPGTGITYEQYF. In DNA, the CDR3 is TGTGCCAGCAGCTCCCCCGGGACAGGGATTACCTACGAGCAGTACTTC.

The chain has TRBV7-9 and TRBJ1-6, with 9 bases identical to TRBD1. Germline lookup yields CDR1 SEHNR and CDR2 FQNEAQ (reference sequence). This CDR3 is built from 17 residues. The ends lost 4 bases at V and 7 bases at J; junction bases unmatched: 11. The chain's CDR3 is CASSSPTGGLINSPLHF. The CDR3 bases are TGTGCCAGCAGCTCCCCGACAGGGGGACTCATAAATTCACCCCTCCACTTT.

The CDR3 reads CASSESAGELFF. In DNA form, the CDR3 reads TGTGCCAGCAGTGAATCTGCGGGGGAGCTGTTTTTT. The V and J genes are TRBV2 and TRBJ2-2; no definite D call. Germline V gives CDR1 SNHLY, CDR2 FYNNEI. The CDR3 runs 12 residues. Deletions cut 2 bases from V and 8 bases from J, with 6 bases between.

The chain employs TRBV5-1 and TRBJ2-7; no clear D. The CDR3 has 14 residues. CDR1 is SGHRS and CDR2 is YFSETQ in the germline V gene. The ends were cut back, 4 bases at V and 0 bases at J, with 11 bases in the middle. CDR3 protein: CASSPEPVSYEQYF. In nucleotides, the CDR3 is TGCGCCAGCAGCCCGGAGCCTGTCTCCTACGAGCAGTACTTC.

The chain has TRBV12-3 or TRBV12-4 and TRBJ1-3; TRBD1 aligns across 7 bases. CDR3 size: 18 residues. After removal of 5 bases from V and 0 bases from J, the junction contained 13 bases not matched to a gene. This CDR3 is CASSPWTGPNPSGNTIYF. DNA for the CDR3: TGTGCCAGCAGTCCGTGGACAGGACCGAACCCCTCTGGAAACACCATATATTTT.

The chain joins TRBV20-1 to TRBJ2-1, with 7 bases matching TRBD1. V lost 5 bases, J lost 2 bases, and 6 bases stayed unmatched. CDR1 is DFQATT, CDR2 SNEGSKA, per germline (reference sequence). The CDR3 extends over 14 amino acids. CDR3 protein: CSASTGTAYNEQFF. The CDR3 nucleotides read TGCAGTGCTTCTACCGGGACAGCCTACAATGAGCAGTTCTTC.

The chain uses TRBV4-1 and TRBJ2-1, with D perhaps matching TRBD1 (5 bases). There are 15 residues in the CDR3. V was shortened by 1 base and J by 9 bases, with 16 bases between the two germline ends. Germline loops: CDR1 MGHRA, CDR2 YSYEKL. The CDR3 sequence is CASSQAGRARSEQFF. The CDR3 coding sequence is TGCGCCAGCAGCCAAGCAGGCAGGGCCAGGAGTGAGCAGTTCTTC.

The chain joins TRBV9 to TRBJ2-3; perhaps TRBD1 as D (5 bases). There are 16 residues in the CDR3. Per the germline V gene, CDR1 is SGDLS and CDR2 is YYNGEE. The ends were cut back, 2 bases at V and 2 bases at J, with 15 bases in the middle. CDR3 DNA sequence: TGTGCCAGCAGCGTCGACAGTACCCCAATCACAGATACGCAGTATTTT. It codes for CASSVDSTPITDTQYF.

This clonotype was recorded at least ten times. The chain is built from TRBV7-9 and TRBJ2-3; 7 bases match TRBD2. This CDR3 spans 15 amino acids. V lost 2 bases, J lost 4 bases, and 6 bases stayed unmatched. CDR1 and CDR2 from the germline V gene are SEHNR and FQNEAQ (reference sequence). The CDR3 region has the DNA TGTGCCAGCAGCTTATCTAGCGGTGGTGCAGATACGCAGTATTTT. Its protein product is CASSLSSGGADTQYF.

The chain links TRBV30 to TRBJ1-1; perhaps TRBD1 as D (5 bases). The CDR3 contains 13 residues. Trimming shortened V by 3 bases and J by 6 bases, and 14 bases separated the two germline ends. The germline V gene has CDR1 GTSNPN and CDR2 SVGIG (reference sequence). The CDR3 sequence: CAWRGDGPSEAFF. For the CDR3, the DNA is TGTGCCTGGAGGGGGGACGGACCTTCTGAAGCTTTCTTT.

In this sample, this clonotype turned up a few times. The chain recombines TRBV5-1 with TRBJ2-1, with D hard to call. The V gene's germline CDR1 is SGHRS and CDR2 YFSETQ. Trimming took off 5 bases at V and 6 bases at J, with 18 bases between the two ends. The CDR3 spans 15 residues. The DNA of the CDR3 is TGCGCCAGCAGTTCCAACCCTGACCAGCGCAATGAGCAGTTCTTC. Translating it yields CASSSNPDQRNEQFF.

This rearrangement joins TRBV4-1 to TRBJ2-3; D is unclear. V lost 0 bases, J lost 4 bases, and 8 bases lay in between. The length of the CDR3 is 14 residues. CDR1 is MGHRA and CDR2 is YSYEKL in the germline V gene. This CDR3 reads CASSQDPRPDTQYF. The CDR3 DNA reads TGCGCCAGCAGCCAAGATCCACGCCCAGATACGCAGTATTTT.

This clonotype was seen a handful of times. The gene calls are TRBV25-1 and TRBJ2-7; 8 bases fit TRBD1. The J segment lost 6 bases and the V segment lost 1 base, leaving 2 bases of the junction unmatched. CDR3 length equals 13 residues. Per germline, CDR1 MGHDK and CDR2 SYGVNS. The CDR3 DNA is TGTGCCAGCAGTGAATCTGGGACAGGCGAGCAGTACTTC. Amino acids: CASSESGTGEQYF.

This clonotype has more than one count but fewer than ten. The CDR3 loop is CASSQELGGDTQYF. The CDR3 region has the DNA TGTGCCAGCAGCCAAGAGCTGGGGGGGGATACGCAGTATTTT. The rearrangement uses TRBV3-1 and TRBJ2-3; 7 positions agree with TRBD2. Losses at the gene ends were 0 bases for V and 6 bases for J; bases not matched to a gene: 3. CDR1 and CDR2 (germline): LGHDT, YNNKEL (reference sequence). This CDR3 is 14 amino acids long.

The V call is TRBV19, the J call TRBJ2-7; D is perhaps TRBD1 (6 bases). V lost 7 bases and J 2 bases, leaving 12 bases between the germline ends. The germline CDR1 and CDR2 sequences are LNHDA and SQIVND (reference sequence). The CDR3 contains 13 residues. CDR3 bases: TGTGCCAGTAAACTGACAGGCACCTACGAGCAGTACTTC. It is translated as CASKLTGTYEQYF.

This clonotype was counted a few times. J is TRBJ1-6 and V is TRBV6-1; the D is unclear. V dropped 6 bases and J dropped 9 bases, with 18 bases sitting between them. Germline CDR1 is MNHNS and CDR2 is SASEGT. This CDR3 is 15 amino acids long. CDR3 loop: CASREQSLPTSPLHF. In DNA, the CDR3 is TGTGCCAGCAGGGAGCAGTCACTGCCTACTTCACCCCTCCACTTT.